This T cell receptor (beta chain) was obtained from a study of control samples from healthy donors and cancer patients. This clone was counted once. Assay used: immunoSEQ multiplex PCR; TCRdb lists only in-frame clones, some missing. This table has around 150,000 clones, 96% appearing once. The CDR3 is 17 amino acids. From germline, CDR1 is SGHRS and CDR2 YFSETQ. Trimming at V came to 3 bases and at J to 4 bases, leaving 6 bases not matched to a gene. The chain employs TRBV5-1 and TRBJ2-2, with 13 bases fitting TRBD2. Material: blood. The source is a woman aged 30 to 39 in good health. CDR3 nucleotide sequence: TGCGCCAGCAGCTCCGGACTAGCGGGGGTTTTCACCGGGGAGCTGTTTTTT. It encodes CASSSGLAGVFTGELFF.